A single sample gave rise to the 27 T cell receptor beta chains below, sequenced in a study of T cells in Graves' hyperthyroidism and ophthalmopathy. Authors of the study amplified TCR beta CDR3 regions from RNA transcripts. Researchers ran a first-round RT-PCR on the TCR CDR3 using the HTBI primer set. MiXCR, applied by TCRdb to the multiplex PCR reads, yields one record per CDR3 protein. Among under 650,000 distinct CDR3 sequences listed, roughly 17% were seen once. Sample: blood. The receptor set was obtained from a woman aged 30 to 39 with Graves' hyperthyroidism.

There are a few counts of this clonotype. The chain is built from TRBV12-3 or TRBV12-4 and TRBJ2-3; 9 bases fit TRBD2. The V segment lost 5 bases and the J segment 1 base; nucleotides outside the gene matches: 7. The CDR3 spans 16 residues. The CDR3 bases are TGTGCCAGCAGTCCCATTAGCGGGAGCGGCACAGATACGCAGTATTTT. Protein product: CASSPISGSGTDTQYF.

The sample holds many counts of this clonotype. This rearrangement joins TRBV7-8 to TRBJ2-3; D might be TRBD2 (5 bases). Germline CDR1 reads SGHVS; CDR2 reads FQNEAQ. The CDR3 contains 12 residues. The germline V and J ends were trimmed by 4 bases and 7 bases, with 9 bases remaining between them. Here the CDR3 reads CASSSPGNTQYF. The CDR3 DNA is TGTGCCAGCAGCTCCCCGGGAAATACGCAGTATTTT.

This clonotype was seen more than once but under ten times. The chain employs TRBV28 and TRBJ1-2; D is possibly TRBD1 (6 bases). The CDR3 covers 13 residues. CDR1 MDHEN and CDR2 SYDVKM come from the germline V gene. With 7 bases removed from V and 2 bases from J, the gap between germline ends came to 11 bases. The CDR3, as DNA: TGTGCCAGCAACCCTACAGGGAACTATGGCTACACCTTC. The encoded protein is CASNPTGNYGYTF.

In the case of this clonotype: Germline is not matched at one junction end, which may reflect a read error. V usage is TRBV5-1 and J usage is TRBJ1-3, with D possibly TRBD1 on 6 matching bases. The CDR3 consists of 15 residues. Germline V gene data show CDR1 as SGHRS and CDR2 as YFSETQ. The CDR3 reads CASSGQQGSGNTIYF. As DNA, the CDR3 is TGTGCCAGCAGCGGTCAACAGGGCTCTGGAAACACCATATATTTT.

This clonotype was found many times. The CDR3 loop reads CASGKQGYSYEQYF. Here the CDR3 DNA reads TGTGCCAGCGGAAAACAGGGATATTCCTACGAGCAGTACTTC. The rearrangement joins TRBV6-2 or TRBV6-3 to TRBJ2-7; the D gene is possibly TRBD1 (6 bases). The germline V gene has CDR1 MNHEY and CDR2 SVGEGT. There are 14 residues in the CDR3. The V end lost 8 bases, the J end lost 1 base, and 15 bases lay between the germline ends.

V gene TRBV5-4 combines with J gene TRBJ2-5; 11 bases map to TRBD2. The germline CDR1 and CDR2 sequences are SGHNT and YYREEE (reference sequence). V shed 0 bases and J 4 bases; nucleotides not matched to a gene: 8. This CDR3 comprises 17 residues. In nucleotides, the CDR3 is TGTGCCAGCAGCTTGGAGCCGGGACTAGCGGCCCGAGAGACCCAGTACTTC. Amino acids: CASSLEPGLAARETQYF. The full variable domain, its missing parts supplied by reference TRBV5-4 and TRBJ2-5, is ETGVTQSPTHLIKTRGQQVTLRCSSQSGHNTVSWYQQALGQGPQFIFQYYREEENGRGNFPPRFSGLQFPNYSSELNVNALELDDSALYLCASSLEPGLAARETQYFGPGTRLLVL.

The chain uses TRBV5-1 and TRBJ2-3; TRBD2 aligns across 13 bases. Germline trimming cut 6 bases from V and 2 bases from J; bases unmatched to any gene: 12. The CDR3 runs to 18 residues. Germline loops: CDR1 SGHRS, CDR2 YFSETQ. The CDR3 DNA reads as TGCGCCAGCACTCTGAGACCGGGACTAGCGGGGACCACAGATACGCAGTATTTT. Translated, it gives CASTLRPGLAGTTDTQYF.

The chain combines TRBV10-3 with TRBJ2-7, with a possible D match to TRBD1 (6 bases). The CDR3 totals 15 residues. Looked up from germline, CDR1 is ENHRY and CDR2 is SYGVKD. V was shortened by 3 bases and J by 3 bases, with 15 bases between the two germline ends. In DNA form, the CDR3 reads TGTGCCATCAGTGAAGGGGCAGGGGAGATCTACGAGCAGTACTTC. This gives the protein CAISEGAGEIYEQYF.

This clonotype was counted between two and nine times. At one boundary the junction diverges from the germline segment, which might be a read error. The chain links TRBV30 to TRBJ1-1; D gene ambiguous. CDR3 length: 13 amino acids. The germline CDR1 and CDR2 sequences are GTSNPN and SVGIG (reference sequence). CDR3 coding DNA: TGTGCCGGGAGTGTACAAGTGAACACTGAAGCTTTCTTT. The encoded protein is CAGSVQVNTEAFF.

A word on this clonotype: Given a much more abundant clone one base away, this may be a read error. V is TRBV3-1 and J is TRBJ2-7; D gene ambiguous. The CDR3 is 13 amino acids. Germline V lookup: CDR1 LGHDT, CDR2 YNNKEL (reference sequence). The CDR3 bases are TGTGCCTGCAGCCACCCCCCCAGCCACGAGCAGTACTTC. Its translation: CACSHPPSHEQYF.

This clonotype has just a few counts. CDR3 loop: CASKEGTPTDTQYF. The DNA of the CDR3 is TGTGCCAGCAAAGAGGGGACTCCGACAGATACGCAGTATTTT. The chain uses TRBV5-6 and TRBJ2-3, with TRBD2 as a possible D gene (6 bases). The CDR3 loop spans 14 amino acids. Germline CDR1 and CDR2: SGHDT and YYEEEE. V lost 6 bases, J lost 3 bases, and 14 bases lay in between.

Comment on this clonotype: One end of the junction varies from germline; a read error may be responsible. This sequence joins TRBV6-4 and TRBJ2-7; D unresolved. The CDR3 is made up of 13 amino acids. The germline gives CDR1 MRHNA, CDR2 SNTAGT. The CDR3 protein is CAGSDSRLWEQYF. For the CDR3, the DNA is TGTGCCGGCAGCGATAGTAGGTTATGGGAGCAGTACTTC.

This clonotype was seen only a few times. The chain links TRBV12-3 or TRBV12-4 to TRBJ2-2, with TRBD2 matching over 7 bases. Germline trimming cut 7 bases from V and 1 base from J; bases unmatched to any gene: 6. The CDR3 length is 15 residues. CDR3 protein: CASIWGTMNTGELFF. Written as DNA, the CDR3 is TGTGCCAGCATCTGGGGGACTATGAACACCGGGGAGCTGTTTTTT.

V gene TRBV20-1 combines with J gene TRBJ2-7; D not resolved. Germline loops: CDR1 DFQATT, CDR2 SNEGSKA (reference sequence). This CDR3 has 14 amino acids. Trimming shortened V by 3 bases and J by 2 bases, and 14 bases separated the two germline ends. CDR3 sequence (DNA): TGCAGTGCTAGGGCTCAAATAGAGGCCTACGAGCAGTACTTC. This translates into CSARAQIEAYEQYF.

In its sample, this clonotype was seen a few times. The CDR3 protein is CATSGISTGRQETQYF. The CDR3 DNA follows: TGTGCCACCAGTGGGATATCGACAGGGCGACAAGAGACCCAGTACTTC. The V gene is TRBV24-1, the J gene TRBJ2-5; 7 positions match TRBD1. The CDR3 contains 16 residues. V was clipped by 5 bases and J by 2 bases; unmatched bases: 10. Germline CDR1 KGHDR, CDR2 SFDVKD.

This clonotype has just a few counts. Just one base apart from a much larger clone, this may be a read error. The gene calls are TRBV27 and TRBJ2-7; a possible D gene is TRBD2 (5 bases). This CDR3 contains 14 residues. Germline CDR1 MNHEY, CDR2 SMNVEV (reference sequence). V lost 3 bases and J lost 5, with 14 bases in between. This CDR3 is CASSFEGRDHEQYF. The DNA of the CDR3 is TGTGCCAGCAGTTTTGAAGGGAGAGACCACGAGCAGTACTTC.

This clonotype was observed a few times. The V gene is TRBV10-3, the J gene TRBJ2-4; weak D call: TRBD2 (5 bases). Germline lookup yields CDR1 ENHRY and CDR2 SYGVKD. V was pared by 7 bases and J by 0 bases, with 13 bases between. The CDR3 length is 15 residues. DNA for the CDR3: TGTGCCATCACCCAGGACTTCATAGCCAAAAACATTCAGTACTTC. Its protein is CAITQDFIAKNIQYF.

This clonotype was found many times. The chain has TRBV18 and TRBJ2-7; possible D gene TRBD1, 5 bases. Trimming removed 3 bases from V and 5 bases from J, with 14 bases in between. Germline V lookup: CDR1 KGHSH, CDR2 LQKENI. This CDR3 region has 14 residues. The CDR3 reads CASSPGQGIHEQYF. Written as DNA, the CDR3 is TGTGCCAGCTCACCGGGTCAGGGCATCCACGAGCAGTACTTC.

V gene TRBV7-9 combines with J gene TRBJ2-7; 8 bases match TRBD1. V dropped 8 bases and J dropped 3; count of bases not matched to a gene: 6. Germline V gene data show CDR1 as SEHNR and CDR2 as FQNEAQ (reference sequence). The CDR3 consists of 13 residues. As DNA, the CDR3 is TGTGCCAGCGACAGGACAGGGTTCTACGAGCAGTACTTC. It codes for CASDRTGFYEQYF.

Note on this clonotype: Mismatch with germline at one junction end may stem from a read error. The rearrangement links TRBV7-7 to TRBJ2-1; TRBD2 matches at 9 bases. This CDR3 is 16 amino acids long. The germline V gene encodes CDR1 SSHAT and CDR2 FNYEAQ (reference sequence). The CDR3: CASSLGVGGRADEQFF. CDR3 bases: TGTGCTAGCAGCTTAGGTGTTGGCGGGAGGGCCGATGAGCAGTTCTTC. Full variable domain (outside the CDR3, taken from reference TRBV7-7 and TRBJ2-1): GAGVSQSPRYKVTKRGQDVTLRCDPISSHATLYWYQQALGQGPEFLTYFNYEAQPDKSGLPSDRFSAERPEGSISTLTIQRTEQRDSAMYRCASSLGVGGRADEQFFGPGTRLTVL.

This chain connects TRBV6-1 to TRBJ2-2; possible D gene TRBD2, 5 bases. The CDR3 loop spans 16 amino acids. V was clipped by 1 base and J by 2 bases, with 11 bases between them. In germline, CDR1 is MNHNS, CDR2 SASEGT. CDR3 nucleotides: TGTGCCAGCAGTGAAGAGCAGCGGATAAACACCGGGGAGCTGTTTTTT. Translated: CASSEEQRINTGELFF.

This clonotype appeared a few times. The rearrangement joins TRBV20-1 to TRBJ1-1, with D uncertain. CDR3 length: 12 residues. CDR1 and CDR2 (germline): DFQATT, SNEGSKA (reference sequence). V was trimmed by 3 bases and J by 1 base, leaving 6 bases between them. The CDR3 DNA reads as TGCAGTGCTAGTCCGGGGAACACTGAAGCTTTCTTT. Translation gives CSASPGNTEAFF.

This clonotype showed up many times. CDR3 region: CASSERQNGELFF. The CDR3 region has the DNA TGTGCCAGCAGTGAAAGGCAGAACGGGGAGCTGTTTTTT. The chain joins TRBV2 to TRBJ2-2, with unresolved D. This CDR3 comprises 13 residues. The germline V gene has CDR1 SNHLY and CDR2 FYNNEI. Trimming took off 2 bases at V and 7 bases at J, with 8 bases between the two ends.

This clonotype was counted between two and nine times. The genes are TRBV5-1 and TRBJ2-7, with D perhaps matching TRBD2 (6 bases). CDR3 size: 15 residues. The germline V gene has CDR1 SGHRS and CDR2 YFSETQ. Trimming removed 5 bases from V and 0 bases from J, with 15 bases in between. CDR3 protein: CASSLRDWVSYEQYF. The CDR3 coding sequence is TGCGCCAGCAGTCTCCGGGACTGGGTCTCCTACGAGCAGTACTTC.

Ten or more counts support this clonotype. The chain carries TRBV11-2 and TRBJ2-4; TRBD2 might be the D (5 bases). The CDR3 is made up of 16 amino acids. Germline CDR1 SGHAT, CDR2 FQNNGV. V lost 5 bases to trimming and J lost 6 bases, with 20 bases between them. The CDR3 is CASSPTGLPRANIQYF. In nucleotides, the CDR3 is TGTGCCAGCAGCCCCACCGGACTGCCTCGAGCAAACATTCAGTACTTC.

At least ten counts were recorded for this clonotype. V is TRBV6-2 or TRBV6-3 and J is TRBJ2-1; D perhaps matches TRBD1 (6 bases). CDR1 is MNHEY, CDR2 SVGEGT, per germline. This CDR3 has 14 amino acids. Between the trimmed V and J ends, which lost 6 bases and 1 base, there was a span of 10 bases. CDR3 in amino acids: CASRRTGSYNEQFF. CDR3 in DNA: TGTGCCAGCAGACGTACAGGGTCCTACAATGAGCAGTTCTTC.

The table lists this clonotype with many counts. This sequence joins TRBV2 and TRBJ2-5; a weak D match, TRBD1 (6 bases). Deletions cut 6 bases from V and 0 bases from J, with 11 bases between. CDR1 is SNHLY, CDR2 FYNNEI, per germline. This CDR3 contains 14 residues. As DNA, the CDR3 is TGTGCCAGCAGGGGGGACACCAACCAAGAGACCCAGTACTTC. It codes for CASRGDTNQETQYF. The full variable domain, its missing parts supplied by reference TRBV2 and TRBJ2-5, is EPEVTQTPSHQVTQMGQEVILRCVPISNHLYFYWYRQILGQKVEFLVSFYNNEISEKSEIFDDQFSVERPDGSNFTLKIRSTKLEDSAMYFCASRGDTNQETQYFGPGTRLLVL.